Each of the 14 T cell receptor beta chains below was sequenced from the same sample in a study of T-cell reconstitution after alpha-beta-depleted transplantation in children. This sample's TCRbeta library carried unique molecular identifier barcodes. One entry per CDR3 protein, called by TCRdb with MiXCR from the PCR reads. The sample lists about 500,000 distinct CDR3 sequences, 32% seen once, with roughly 2.5% in the top ten. This specimen was PBMCs from the stem cell graft donor, taken from the stem cell graft. The receptor source for this set is a human donor who donated a stem cell graft to a child with aplastic anemia.

This chain connects TRBV28 to TRBJ2-3; D possibly uses TRBD1 or TRBD2 (5 bases each). V gave up 5 bases and J gave up 5 bases, with 20 bases separating them. The germline gives CDR1 MDHEN, CDR2 SYDVKM. The CDR3 spans 16 residues. CDR3 loop: CASSTGTSIPGDTQYF. CDR3 DNA: TGTGCCAGCAGTACCGGGACCTCCATTCCGGGAGATACGCAGTATTTT.

This chain joins TRBV28 and TRBJ2-5; 12 nucleotides match TRBD2. The CDR3 is 15 residues long. CDR1 is MDHEN and CDR2 is SYDVKM in the germline V gene. The V segment lost 7 bases and the J segment 5 bases; nucleotides outside the gene matches: 8. CDR3 nucleotide sequence: TGTGCCAGCAACCCAGGACTAGCGGGGAAGGAGACCCAGTACTTC. Translated: CASNPGLAGKETQYF.

This chain uses TRBV7-3 with TRBJ2-7; TRBD2 agrees at 13 bases. Germline V gives CDR1 SGHTA, CDR2 FQGTGA. Trimming cost V 5 bases and J 7 bases; bases outside gene matches: 8. The CDR3 extends over 15 amino acids. The CDR3 DNA is TGTGCCAGCAGCCCTTACCTGGGACTAGCGGGAGAGCAGTACTTC. It translates to CASSPYLGLAGEQYF.

This clonotype has more than one count but fewer than ten. The CDR3 region is CASRPTGTGNTIYF. The CDR3 nucleotides read TGTGCCAGCAGACCGACAGGGACAGGAAACACCATATATTTT. The chain employs TRBV27 and TRBJ1-3; 7 positions match TRBD1. This CDR3 comprises 14 residues. Looked up from germline, CDR1 is MNHEY and CDR2 is SMNVEV (reference sequence). After removal of 6 bases from V and 4 bases from J, the junction contained 6 bases not matched to a gene.

The chain combines TRBV27 with TRBJ1-1; 9 nucleotides agree with TRBD1. The CDR3 is 17 residues long. Trimming took 5 bases from V and 1 from J; bases not matched to a gene: 11. Germline CDR1 reads MNHEY; CDR2 reads SMNVEV (reference sequence). The CDR3 DNA follows: TGTGCCAGCAGTCCCAATTGGGGACAGGGACCGAACACTGAAGCTTTCTTT. Encoded protein: CASSPNWGQGPNTEAFF.

This chain joins TRBV14 and TRBJ2-1; D might be TRBD2 (5 bases). V was shortened by 4 bases and J by 5 bases, with 15 bases between the two germline ends. Germline CDR1 and CDR2: SGHDN and FVKESK. This CDR3 contains 15 residues. The CDR3 DNA sequence: TGTGCCAGCAGCCCTGAGACCCTGCGGGACAATGAGCAGTTCTTC. Translation: CASSPETLRDNEQFF.

This clonotype was seen a few times. The rearrangement links TRBV29-1 to TRBJ2-3; D might be TRBD2 (5 bases). Germline CDR1 and CDR2: SQVTM and ANQGSEA. V dropped 2 bases and J dropped 2 bases, with 17 bases sitting between them. The CDR3 has 16 residues. CDR3 sequence (DNA): TGCAGCGTTGAAACAATGGCCGGACTGATCACAGATACGCAGTATTTT. Protein product: CSVETMAGLITDTQYF.

Only a few counts were recorded for this clonotype. The V and J genes are TRBV7-9 and TRBJ2-7; D assignment may be TRBD1 or TRBD2 (5 bases each). Germline CDR1 is SEHNR and CDR2 is FQNEAQ (reference sequence). This CDR3 is 15 amino acids long. The V and J ends lost 3 bases and 3 bases respectively, with 15 bases between them. The CDR3 DNA follows: TGTGCCAGCAGCTTTGGGGGATTGGGGATCTACGAGCAGTACTTC. Translating gives CASSFGGLGIYEQYF.

This clonotype was counted between two and nine times. The J gene is TRBJ2-1, the V gene TRBV5-1; 10 positions agree with TRBD2. The CDR3 loop spans 18 amino acids. Germline values: CDR1 SGHRS, CDR2 YFSETQ. The J segment lost 3 bases and the V segment lost 5 bases, leaving 14 bases of the junction unmatched. The CDR3 DNA is TGCGCCAGCAGATTAAAGGCCGCGGGACTAGCGTACTACAATGAGCAGTTCTTC. Its protein product is CASRLKAAGLAYYNEQFF.

The chain recombines TRBV7-2 with TRBJ2-5; 9 nucleotides align to TRBD2. The CDR3 spans 15 residues. Per germline, CDR1 SGHTA and CDR2 FQGNSA. V gave up 0 bases and J gave up 6 bases; unmatched junction bases: 5. As DNA, the CDR3 is TGTGCCAGCAGCTTAGCTAGCGGGAGCGAAAAGACCCAGTACTTC. It codes for CASSLASGSEKTQYF.

The chain combines TRBV20-1 with TRBJ1-2; a weak D match, TRBD1 (6 bases). V lost 1 base, J lost 8 bases, and 17 bases lay in between. Germline CDR1 DFQATT, CDR2 SNEGSKA (reference sequence). This CDR3 has 14 residues. CDR3 coding DNA: TGCAGTGCTAGAGTCCAGTCTCAGGGGTACGGCTACACCTTC. It translates to CSARVQSQGYGYTF.

This chain links TRBV4-3 with TRBJ2-1, with a possible D match to TRBD1 (5 bases). Germline-derived CDR1 and CDR2 are LGHNA and YSLEER. The CDR3 totals 14 residues. V dropped 0 bases and J dropped 8 bases, with 11 bases sitting between them. DNA for the CDR3: TGCGCCAGCAGCCAAGATGGCAGGGTCGATGAGCAGTTCTTC. Amino acids: CASSQDGRVDEQFF.

This clonotype has more than one count but fewer than ten. The chain is built from TRBV3-1 and TRBJ2-7, with D possibly matching TRBD2 (7 bases). The CDR3 is 17 residues long. V was clipped by 0 bases and J by 4 bases, with 19 bases between them. In germline, CDR1 is LGHDT, CDR2 YNNKEL (reference sequence). The CDR3 loop reads CASSQDLLERDTYEQYV. The DNA of the CDR3 is TGTGCCAGCAGCCAAGATTTATTGGAGCGGGACACATACGAGCAGTACGTC.

This chain links TRBV29-1 with TRBJ2-1; 7 positions agree with TRBD2. The CDR3 sequence is 14 residues long. Trimming at V came to 4 bases and at J to 6 bases, leaving 9 bases not matched to a gene. The germline V gene has CDR1 SQVTM and CDR2 ANQGSEA. The chain's CDR3 is CSVVIGRRPNEQFF. Here the CDR3 DNA reads TGCAGCGTTGTAATCGGGAGGAGACCCAATGAGCAGTTCTTC.